This T cell receptor beta chain was sequenced in a study of spatial heterogeneity in lung cancer. Time point: sample taken at primary tumor resection. Tumor, nontumor lung or frozen PBMC supplied whole RNA, sequenced without sorting. TCR cDNA molecules each had a unique molecular identifier. Using its own MiXCR run on the 5' RACE reads, TCRdb lists one record per CDR3 protein. The table includes about 38,000 distinct CDR3 sequences, 4.5% to 6% detected once. The germline CDR1 and CDR2 sequences are WNHNN and SYGVQD (reference sequence). V was trimmed by 4 bases and J by 5 bases, leaving 11 bases between them. The CDR3 is 13 amino acids.

The source is a male donor with early-stage non-small cell lung cancer. Sequenced here: PBMCs, sampled at surgery. The genes are TRBV10-1 and TRBJ2-5, with D perhaps matching TRBD2 (5 bases). In nucleotides, the CDR3 is TGCGCCAGCAGTGCGGGCCCGGGGGAGACCCAGTACTTC. Residues: CASSAGPGETQYF.